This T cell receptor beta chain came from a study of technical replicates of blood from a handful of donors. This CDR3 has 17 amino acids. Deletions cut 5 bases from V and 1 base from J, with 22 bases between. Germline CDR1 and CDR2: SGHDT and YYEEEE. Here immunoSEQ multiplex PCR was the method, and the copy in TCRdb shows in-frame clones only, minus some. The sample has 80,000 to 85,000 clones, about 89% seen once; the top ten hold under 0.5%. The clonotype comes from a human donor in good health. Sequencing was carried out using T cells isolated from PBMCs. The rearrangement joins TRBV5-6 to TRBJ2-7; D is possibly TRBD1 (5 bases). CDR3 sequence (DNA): TGTGCCAGCAGAGCCCCAACAGGTCGAGCCGATTCCTACGAGCAGTACTTC. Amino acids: CASRAPTGRADSYEQYF.